This paragraph reports one T cell receptor beta chain. CDR3 length: 15 residues. The V gene's germline CDR1 is MNHEY and CDR2 SMNVEV (reference sequence). The V end was cut by 3 bases, the J end by 5 bases, with 16 bases between. The sample is drawn from a study of blood T cell repertoires in COVID-19. As for the study in general: PBMCs, B-cell-depleted T cells, or T cells were the source of the cDNA or gDNA that made up the material.

Authors' analysis steps: The assay estimated nucleated cells by amplifying reference gene primers. Clones were read by immunoSEQ multiplex PCR, and TCRdb kept only the in-frame ones, dropping some. That table furnishes V, J and clone size, whereas the DNA furnished D and trimming. The sample gives 180,000 or so clones, 70% to 90% of which show up once; 0.99% is in the top ten. Sequenced: peripheral blood. The chain links TRBV27 to TRBJ2-5; possibly TRBD2 for D (6 bases). This TCR was sampled from a man younger than 30 with acute or convalescent COVID-19. The CDR3 DNA reads TGTGCCAGCAGTTTGTCGTATGGGGGGTTTGAGACCCAGTACTTC. Translating it yields CASSLSYGGFETQYF.